These 28 T cell receptor beta chains originate from one sample sequenced in a study of T cells in Graves' hyperthyroidism and ophthalmopathy (dated by TCRdb to about 2019). Library prep was done by multiplex PCR. These reads were obtained on an Illumina HiSeq 2000. The TCR beta CDR3 regions were amplified from RNA transcripts. The first round of RT-PCR for the TCR CDR3 was performed with the HTBI primer set and the Qiagen OneStep RT-PCR kit. TCRdb handled the public reads itself, with Q25 trimming in fastp and clone calling in MiXCR, and kept productive beta chains. Under each unique CDR3 protein, matching rows form one entry showing the most common genes and DNA. The sample table holds a few hundred thousand distinct CDR3 sequences, of which about a sixth were seen once. The ten largest account for 15% of the sample. The sample comprised blood. These receptor sequences come from a woman aged 40 to 55 with Graves' ophthalmopathy.

This clonotype was counted many times. V gene TRBV7-2 combines with J gene TRBJ1-5; D call uncertain. Germline V lookup: CDR1 SGHTA, CDR2 FQGNSA. This CDR3 contains 13 residues. V lost 5 bases and J lost 6, with 11 bases in between. The chain's CDR3 is CASSLARTQPQHF. The CDR3 nucleotides are TGTGCCAGCAGCCTGGCGCGGACTCAGCCCCAGCATTTT. Supplemented by reference TRBV7-2 and TRBJ1-5, the full variable domain reads GAGVSQSPSNKVTEKGKDVELRCDPISGHTALYWYRQSLGQGLEFLIYFQGNSAPDKSGLPSDRFSAERTGGSVSTLTIQRTQQEDSAVYLCASSLARTQPQHFGDGTRLSIL.

This clonotype was detected ten times or more. The chain has TRBV20-1 and TRBJ1-1, with D hard to call. The CDR3 loop spans 14 amino acids. The germline gives CDR1 DFQATT, CDR2 SNEGSKA (reference sequence). V was cut by 3 bases and J by 8 bases, with 19 bases left in between. The CDR3 region has the DNA TGCAGTGCTAGGCCCGAGTATCGGGTTTGGGAAGCTTTCTTT. The encoded protein is CSARPEYRVWEAFF.

This clonotype appeared many times. The gene calls are TRBV18 and TRBJ2-4; D remains unclear. Trimming pared 2 bases from V and 8 bases from J, leaving 22 bases between. The CDR3 has 17 residues. Germline assignment: CDR1 KGHSH and CDR2 LQKENI. CDR3 nucleotides: TGTGCCAGCTCACCAGGGTGGACCGACCTGCGGCAGGACATTCAGTACTTC. Translated, it gives CASSPGWTDLRQDIQYF.

This clonotype was detected many times. The rearrangement links TRBV12-3 or TRBV12-4 to TRBJ2-6; a possible D gene is TRBD1 (6 bases). With 6 bases removed from V and 1 base from J, the gap between germline ends came to 10 bases. The CDR3 loop spans 15 amino acids. CDR3 in amino acids: CASRDTGSGANVLTF. DNA of the CDR3: TGTGCCAGCAGGGATACAGGGTCTGGGGCCAACGTCCTGACTTTC.

This clonotype occurred many times. The genes are TRBV20-1 and TRBJ2-7, with 7 bases matching TRBD2. With V trimmed by 1 base and J by 4 bases, 7 bases remained unmatched. Germline V gene lookup returns CDR1 DFQATT and CDR2 SNEGSKA (reference sequence). This CDR3 comprises 14 residues. CDR3 DNA: TGCAGTGCTAGAGTAGGGGAGGGGATTTACGAGCAGTACTTC. Translated, it gives CSARVGEGIYEQYF.

This clonotype appeared many times. The rearrangement links TRBV12-3 or TRBV12-4 to TRBJ2-2, with 7 nucleotides matching TRBD2. Unmatched junction bases numbered 14, after V lost 8 bases and J lost 5 bases. The CDR3 runs to 16 residues. CDR3 region: CASRQLATLGTGELFF. CDR3 coding DNA: TGTGCCAGCCGACAACTAGCGACCCTCGGAACCGGGGAGCTGTTTTTT.

This clonotype was recorded at least ten times. The CDR3 DNA sequence: TGTGCCAGCAGCGACGGACAGGGGGCGACCGGGGAGCTGTTTTTT. Encoded protein: CASSDGQGATGELFF. The chain carries TRBV2 and TRBJ2-2; 11 bases match TRBD1. In germline, CDR1 is SNHLY, CDR2 FYNNEI. The J segment lost 5 bases and the V segment lost 6 bases, leaving 5 bases of the junction unmatched. The CDR3 is 15 residues long.

This clonotype came up many times. V usage is TRBV6-5 and J usage is TRBJ1-1; TRBD1 might be the D (5 bases). The V end lost 5 bases, the J end lost 2 bases, and 12 bases lay between the germline ends. Germline-derived CDR1 and CDR2 are MNHEY and SVGAGI. The length of the CDR3 is 14 residues. For the CDR3, the DNA is TGTGCCAGCAGTAACCCGGGACGAAACACTGAAGCTTTCTTT. Amino acid sequence: CASSNPGRNTEAFF.

This clonotype appeared many times. The chain is built from TRBV6-5 and TRBJ2-4; D not resolved. The CDR3 totals 14 residues. The V gene's germline CDR1 is MNHEY and CDR2 SVGAGI. V shed 0 bases and J shed 0 bases, with 3 bases lying between them. This chain's CDR3 is CASSYSIAKNIQYF. CDR3 nucleotide sequence: TGTGCCAGCAGTTACTCGATAGCCAAAAACATTCAGTACTTC.

This clonotype came up many times. The junction shows a germline mismatch at one end, possibly a read error. This chain's CDR3 is CASSLADGTSFLEQYF. As DNA, the CDR3 is TGTGCCAGCAGCCTAGCAGATGGGACTAGCTTTTTGGAGCAGTACTTC. The genes are TRBV7-8 and TRBJ2-7, with TRBD2 matching 9 bases. The CDR3 totals 16 residues. Per germline, CDR1 SGHVS and CDR2 FQNEAQ.

This clonotype was observed at least ten times. This chain connects TRBV5-1 to TRBJ1-2; D may be TRBD1 (5 bases). The V end lost 2 bases, the J end lost 8 bases, and 16 bases lay between the germline ends. The CDR3 totals 14 residues. Germline V gives CDR1 SGHRS, CDR2 YFSETQ. CDR3 nucleotide sequence: TGCGCCAGCAGCTTTGGGCAAAGGGGAAAAGGCTACACCTTC. It codes for CASSFGQRGKGYTF. Full variable domain (missing parts from reference TRBV5-1 and TRBJ1-2): KAGVTQTPRYLIKTRGQQVTLSCSPISGHRSVSWYQQTPGQGLQFLFEYFSETQRNKGNFPGRFSGRQFSNSRSEMNVSTLELGDSALYLCASSFGQRGKGYTFGSGTRLTVV.

This clonotype was observed many times. The CDR3 DNA reads TGTGCCAGCAAACTAGGACTAGCGGAGTCCTACGAGCAGTACTTC. Protein: CASKLGLAESYEQYF. The gene calls are TRBV6-1 and TRBJ2-7; 10 nucleotides match TRBD2. J lost 1 base, V lost 7 bases, and 7 bases had no gene match. Germline V gives CDR1 MNHNS, CDR2 SASEGT. The CDR3 extends over 15 amino acids.

This clonotype was counted only a few times. The chain links TRBV11-2 to TRBJ2-2; 9 positions match TRBD2. The CDR3 consists of 16 residues. Germline loops: CDR1 SGHAT, CDR2 FQNNGV. The V segment lost 5 bases and the J segment 6 bases; nucleotides outside the gene matches: 10. The CDR3, as DNA: TGTGCCAGCAGCCCGGGTGCGGGAGGGTTGGCCGGGGAGCTGTTTTTT. Its translation: CASSPGAGGLAGELFF.

The rearrangement uses TRBV20-1 and TRBJ2-2, with D possibly being TRBD1 (6 bases). This CDR3 is built from 14 residues. Deletions cut 6 bases from V and 1 base from J, with 12 bases between. CDR1 is DFQATT, CDR2 SNEGSKA, per germline (reference sequence). CDR3 loop: CSADRGGNTGELFF. The CDR3 nucleotides are TGCAGTGCCGACCGAGGGGGGAACACCGGGGAGCTGTTTTTT.

Ten or more counts support this clonotype. The chain carries TRBV28 and TRBJ1-5; D gene ambiguous. The V end lost 2 bases, the J end lost 0 bases, and 8 bases lay between the germline ends. This CDR3 is built from 15 residues. Germline loops: CDR1 MDHEN, CDR2 SYDVKM. The CDR3 DNA follows: TGTGCCAGCAGTTTAAGGCGCTCTAGCAATCAGCCCCAGCATTTT. Its protein is CASSLRRSSNQPQHF. The full variable domain, in which reference TRBV28 and TRBJ1-5 provide the parts outside the CDR3, is DVKVTQSSRYLVKRTGEKVFLECVQDMDHENMFWYRQDPGLGLRLIYFSYDVKMKEKGDIPEGYSVSREKKERFSLILESASTNQTSMYLCASSLRRSSNQPQHFGDGTRLSIL.

This clonotype came up many times. The rearrangement joins TRBV29-1 to TRBJ2-4; weak D call: TRBD2 (5 bases). Trimming shortened V by 6 bases and J by 0 bases, and 9 bases separated the two germline ends. The CDR3 totals 13 residues. Germline V gene lookup returns CDR1 SQVTM and CDR2 ANQGSEA. The CDR3 DNA is TGCAGCGTCGGACTGCTAGCCAAAAACATTCAGTACTTC. Its translation is CSVGLLAKNIQYF. Looking up the rest from reference TRBV29-1 and TRBJ2-4 gives the full variable domain: SAVISQKPSRDICQRGTSLTIQCQVDSQVTMMFWYRQQPGQSLTLIATANQGSEATYESGFVIDKFPISRPNLTFSTLTVSNMSPEDSSIYLCSVGLLAKNIQYFGAGTRLSVL.

This clonotype was observed at least ten times. This sequence joins TRBV29-1 and TRBJ2-6, with TRBD1 identical over 9 bases. Germline CDR1 and CDR2: SQVTM and ANQGSEA. There are 15 residues in the CDR3. V was pared by 4 bases and J by 2 bases, with 3 bases of the junction left unmatched. The CDR3 is CSVATGGTGANVLTF. The CDR3 DNA reads TGCAGCGTTGCAACAGGGGGCACTGGGGCCAACGTCCTGACTTTC.

In its sample, this clonotype was seen many times. The V gene is TRBV4-1, the J gene TRBJ2-7; 7 bases line up with TRBD2. The CDR3 consists of 16 residues. Per germline, CDR1 MGHRA and CDR2 YSYEKL. Trimming at V came to 1 base and at J to 4 bases, leaving 10 bases not matched to a gene. DNA for the CDR3: TGCGCCAGCAGCCAAGGAGAGCGGGGTATCGAGTACGAGCAGTACTTC. This gives the protein CASSQGERGIEYEQYF.

This clonotype was detected only a few times. The chain uses TRBV6-2 or TRBV6-3 and TRBJ2-6; 8 bases fit TRBD1. J gave up 4 bases and V 6 bases, and 5 bases lay outside the gene matches. Germline V gene lookup returns CDR1 MNHEY and CDR2 SVGEGT. This CDR3 has 15 residues. The CDR3 here is CASSRTGTGANVLTF. The CDR3 DNA sequence: TGTGCCAGCAGCCGGACAGGGACCGGGGCCAACGTCCTGACTTTC.

This clonotype was observed a handful of times. The chain couples TRBV7-2 to TRBJ1-2, with D possibly being TRBD1 (5 bases). The CDR3 is made up of 13 amino acids. Between the trimmed V and J ends, which lost 5 bases and 2 bases, there was a span of 9 bases. Germline loops: CDR1 SGHTA, CDR2 FQGNSA. CDR3 DNA: TGTGCCAGCAGCCGAGCAGGGAACTATGGCTACACCTTC. This sequence encodes CASSRAGNYGYTF.

The chain is built from TRBV6-1 and TRBJ1-1, with unresolved D. This CDR3 has 13 amino acids. Germline V CDR1 and CDR2: MNHNS, SASEGT. V was pared by 10 bases and J by 3 bases, with 15 bases between. This CDR3 reads CAIKQNEDTEAFF. The CDR3 bases are TGTGCCATCAAGCAGAATGAGGACACTGAAGCTTTCTTT.

Ten or more counts support this clonotype. The chain is built from TRBV19 and TRBJ1-2; D perhaps matches TRBD1 (6 bases). Germline values: CDR1 LNHDA, CDR2 SQIVND (reference sequence). This CDR3 has 14 amino acids. The ends were cut back, 5 bases at V and 4 bases at J, with 14 bases in the middle. CDR3 DNA: TGTGCCAGTAGTTGGGGGGGCGCGACCTATGGCTACACCTTC. Translating it yields CASSWGGATYGYTF.

This clonotype was counted many times. This chain joins TRBV27 and TRBJ1-1; a weak D match, TRBD1 (6 bases). Per germline, CDR1 MNHEY and CDR2 SMNVEV (reference sequence). The germline V and J ends were trimmed by 5 bases and 1 base, with 11 bases remaining between them. The CDR3 covers 14 residues. CDR3: CASSPRTANTEAFF. CDR3 in DNA: TGTGCCAGCAGTCCGCGGACAGCGAACACTGAAGCTTTCTTT.

The V gene is TRBV4-3, the J gene TRBJ1-1, with D perhaps matching TRBD1 (5 bases). The germline V gene has CDR1 LGHNA and CDR2 YSLEER. Trimming took 2 bases from V and 7 from J, leaving 14 bases between them. The CDR3 is made up of 14 amino acids. The CDR3 region is CASSQSGQGLEAFF. The CDR3 DNA is TGCGCCAGCAGCCAATCGGGGCAGGGTCTTGAAGCTTTCTTT.

The rearrangement uses TRBV18 and TRBJ1-2, with TRBD1 matching 7 bases. CDR3 size: 15 residues. J was trimmed by 4 bases and V by 3 bases; bases with no gene match: 8. CDR1 is KGHSH and CDR2 is LQKENI in the germline V gene. The CDR3 is CASSPTRDSIYGYTF. CDR3 bases: TGTGCCAGCTCACCGACCCGGGACAGCATCTATGGCTACACCTTC.

Many counts were recorded for this clonotype. The J gene is TRBJ2-5, the V gene TRBV7-9, with a tentative D call TRBD1 (6 bases). The CDR3 covers 12 residues. Germline V gene lookup returns CDR1 SEHNR and CDR2 FQNEAQ (reference sequence). V lost 8 bases and J 5 bases, leaving 12 bases between the germline ends. This chain's CDR3 is CASGGQTETQYF. CDR3 DNA: TGTGCCAGCGGGGGACAAACGGAGACCCAGTACTTC.

This clonotype was detected ten times or more. This chain joins TRBV12-3 or TRBV12-4 and TRBJ2-5, with TRBD2 identical over 10 bases. V shed 5 bases, J shed 4 bases, and the junction held 7 bases outside the gene matches. The length of the CDR3 is 15 residues. CDR3 nucleotides: TGTGCCAGCAGTAAGCGGGAGGGCCTCGGAGAGACCCAGTACTTC. Its protein product is CASSKREGLGETQYF.

The CDR3 bases are TGTGCCAGCAGTTTACAGGGGACAGGGGGCGAGGGGGCCATATCGAACACTGAAGCTTTCTTT. The encoded protein is CASSLQGTGGEGAISNTEAFF. V usage is TRBV28 and J usage is TRBJ1-1; the match to TRBD1 covers 12 bases. The ends lost 2 bases at V and 1 base at J; junction bases unmatched: 17. The CDR3 has 21 residues. Germline-derived CDR1 and CDR2 are MDHEN and SYDVKM.